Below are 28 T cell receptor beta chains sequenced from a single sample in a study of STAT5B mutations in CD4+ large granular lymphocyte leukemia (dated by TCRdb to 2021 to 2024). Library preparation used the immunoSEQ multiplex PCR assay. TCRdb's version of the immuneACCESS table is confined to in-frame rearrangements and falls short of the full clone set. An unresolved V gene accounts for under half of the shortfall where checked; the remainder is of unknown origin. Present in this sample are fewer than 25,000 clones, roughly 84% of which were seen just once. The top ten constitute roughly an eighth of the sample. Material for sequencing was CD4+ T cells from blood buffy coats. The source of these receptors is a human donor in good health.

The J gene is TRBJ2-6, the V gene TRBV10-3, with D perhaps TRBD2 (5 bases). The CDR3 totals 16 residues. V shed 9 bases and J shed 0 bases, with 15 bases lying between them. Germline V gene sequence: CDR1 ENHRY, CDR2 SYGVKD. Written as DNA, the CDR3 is TGTGCCATAAGCGGACGGGGTGGCTCTGGGGCCAACGTCCTGACTTTC. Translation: CAISGRGGSGANVLTF.

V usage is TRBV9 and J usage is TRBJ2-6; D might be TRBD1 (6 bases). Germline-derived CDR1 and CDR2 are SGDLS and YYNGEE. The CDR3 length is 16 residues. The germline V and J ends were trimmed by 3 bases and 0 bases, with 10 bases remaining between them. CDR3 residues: CASSAGQSSGANVLTF. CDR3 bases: TGTGCCAGCAGCGCCGGACAGAGCTCTGGGGCCAACGTCCTGACTTTC.

The CDR3 sequence: CASSEYLEVKGNEQFF. The CDR3 DNA is TGTGCCAGCAGTGAATATTTGGAGGTTAAGGGGAATGAGCAGTTCTTC. This chain links TRBV6-1 with TRBJ2-1; D is possibly TRBD1 or TRBD2 (5 bases each). Germline V gene lookup returns CDR1 MNHNS and CDR2 SASEGT. V lost 2 bases and J lost 7, with 18 bases in between. CDR3 length: 16 amino acids.

The CDR3 protein is CASSVDGQGNQPQHF. In DNA, the CDR3 is TGTGCCAGCAGCGTAGACGGCCAGGGCAATCAGCCCCAGCATTTT. The chain employs TRBV9 and TRBJ1-5; D remains unclear. The CDR3 totals 15 residues. From germline, CDR1 is SGDLS and CDR2 YYNGEE. V lost 0 bases and J 2 bases, leaving 9 bases between the germline ends.

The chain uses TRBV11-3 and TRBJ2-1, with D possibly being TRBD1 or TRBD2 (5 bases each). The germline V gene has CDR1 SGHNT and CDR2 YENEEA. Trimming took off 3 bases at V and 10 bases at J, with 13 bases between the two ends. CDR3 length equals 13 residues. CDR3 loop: CASSLGVRAEQFF. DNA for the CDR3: TGTGCCAGCAGCTTGGGGGTGCGGGCAGAGCAGTTCTTC.

CDR3 coding DNA: TGTGCCAGCAGCTTAGCGCCGGGACTAGCGGGAGCAGACCGGCAGTTCTTC. This sequence encodes CASSLAPGLAGADRQFF. The chain carries TRBV7-8 and TRBJ2-1, with 14 bases aligning to TRBD2. CDR1 SGHVS and CDR2 FQNEAQ come from the germline V gene. This CDR3 contains 17 residues. The ends lost 0 bases at V and 12 bases at J; junction bases unmatched: 10.

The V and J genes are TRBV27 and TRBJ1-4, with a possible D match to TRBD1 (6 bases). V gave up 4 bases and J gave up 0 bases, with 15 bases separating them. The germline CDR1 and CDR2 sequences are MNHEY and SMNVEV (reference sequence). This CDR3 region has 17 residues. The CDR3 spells CASSSHRVQSTNEKLFF. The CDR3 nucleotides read TGTGCCAGCAGTTCCCACAGGGTCCAGTCAACTAATGAAAAACTGTTTTTT.

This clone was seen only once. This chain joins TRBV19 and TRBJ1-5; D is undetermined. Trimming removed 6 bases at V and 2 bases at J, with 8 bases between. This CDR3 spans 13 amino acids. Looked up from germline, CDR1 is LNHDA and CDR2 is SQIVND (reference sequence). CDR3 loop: CASRRLGNQPQHF. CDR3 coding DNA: TGTGCCAGTAGGAGGCTCGGCAATCAGCCCCAGCATTTT. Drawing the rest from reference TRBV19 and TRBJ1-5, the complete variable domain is DGGITQSPKYLFRKEGQNVTLSCEQNLNHDAMYWYRQDPGQGLRLIYYSQIVNDFQKGDIAEGYSVSREKKESFPLTVTSAQKNPTAFYLCASRRLGNQPQHFGDGTRLSIL.

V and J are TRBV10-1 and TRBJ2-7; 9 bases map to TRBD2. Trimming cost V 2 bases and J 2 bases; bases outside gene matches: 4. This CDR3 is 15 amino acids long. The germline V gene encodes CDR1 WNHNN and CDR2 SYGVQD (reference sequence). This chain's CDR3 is CASSEGLAGAYEQYF. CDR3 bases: TGCGCCAGCAGTGAGGGGTTAGCGGGAGCCTACGAGCAGTACTTC.

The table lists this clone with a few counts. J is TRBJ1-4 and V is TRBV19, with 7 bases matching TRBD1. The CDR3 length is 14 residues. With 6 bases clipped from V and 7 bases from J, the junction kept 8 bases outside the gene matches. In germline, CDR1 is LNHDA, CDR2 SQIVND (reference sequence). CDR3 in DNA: TGTGCCAGTAGAAAAGACAGGGAGCGTGAAAAACTGTTTTTT. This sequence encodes CASRKDREREKLFF.

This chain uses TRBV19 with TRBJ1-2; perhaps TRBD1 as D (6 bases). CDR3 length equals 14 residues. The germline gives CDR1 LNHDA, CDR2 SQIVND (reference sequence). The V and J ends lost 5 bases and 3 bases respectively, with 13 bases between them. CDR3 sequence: CASSPQGRDYGYTF. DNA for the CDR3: TGTGCCAGTAGTCCCCAGGGGAGGGACTATGGCTACACCTTC.

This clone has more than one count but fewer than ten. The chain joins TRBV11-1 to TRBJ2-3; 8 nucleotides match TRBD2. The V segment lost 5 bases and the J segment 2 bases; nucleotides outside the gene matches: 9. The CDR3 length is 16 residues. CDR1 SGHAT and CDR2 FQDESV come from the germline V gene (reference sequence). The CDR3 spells CASSPRERETTDTQYF. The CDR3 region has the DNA TGTGCCAGCAGCCCCCGGGAGCGGGAGACCACAGATACGCAGTATTTT. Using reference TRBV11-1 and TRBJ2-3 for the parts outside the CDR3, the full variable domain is EAEVAQSPRYKITEKSQAVAFWCDPISGHATLYWYRQILGQGPELLVQFQDESVVDDSQLPKDRFSAERLKGVDSTLKIQPAELGDSAMYLCASSPRERETTDTQYFGPGTRLTVL.

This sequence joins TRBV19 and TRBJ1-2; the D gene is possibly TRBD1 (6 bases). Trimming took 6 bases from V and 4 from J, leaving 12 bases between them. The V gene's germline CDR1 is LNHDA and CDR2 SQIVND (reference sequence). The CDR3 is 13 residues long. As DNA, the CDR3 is TGTGCCAGTAGATTCGACAGGTCCTATGGCTACACCTTC. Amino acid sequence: CASRFDRSYGYTF.

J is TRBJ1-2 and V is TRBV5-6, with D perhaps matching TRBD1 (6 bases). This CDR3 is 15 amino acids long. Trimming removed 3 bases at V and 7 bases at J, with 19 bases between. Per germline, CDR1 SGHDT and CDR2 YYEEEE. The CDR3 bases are TGTGCCAGCAGCTGGGGGGGGACACCGGGCCCTGGCTACACCTTC. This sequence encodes CASSWGGTPGPGYTF.

The DNA of the CDR3 is TGTGCCAGCAGCCCGACAGACAACACTGAAGCTTTCTTT. Its protein product is CASSPTDNTEAFF. The V call is TRBV11-2, the J call TRBJ1-1, with a tentative D call TRBD1 (5 bases). The CDR3 spans 13 residues. Germline CDR1 is SGHAT and CDR2 is FQNNGV. V shed 5 bases and J shed 2 bases, with 9 bases lying between them. Together with reference TRBV11-2 and TRBJ1-1, the CDR3 gives the full variable domain: EAGVAQSPRYKIIEKRQSVAFWCNPISGHATLYWYQQILGQGPKLLIQFQNNGVVDDSQLPKDRFSAERLKGVDSTLKIQPAKLEDSAVYLCASSPTDNTEAFFGQGTRLTVV.

The CDR3 DNA is TGTGCCTGGAGTGTACAGGCAGCCTATGGCTACACCTTC. It encodes CAWSVQAAYGYTF. V usage is TRBV30 and J usage is TRBJ1-2; TRBD1 is a possible D gene (5 bases). The CDR3 is 13 amino acids. The germline V and J ends were trimmed by 0 bases and 4 bases, with 9 bases remaining between them. CDR1 is GTSNPN, CDR2 SVGIG, per germline (reference sequence).

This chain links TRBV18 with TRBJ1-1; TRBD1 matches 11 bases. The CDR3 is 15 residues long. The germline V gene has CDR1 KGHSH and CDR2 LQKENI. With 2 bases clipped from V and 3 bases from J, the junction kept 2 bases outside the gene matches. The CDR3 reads CASSPGQGADTEAFF. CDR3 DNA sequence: TGTGCCAGCTCACCAGGACAGGGGGCTGACACTGAAGCTTTCTTT.

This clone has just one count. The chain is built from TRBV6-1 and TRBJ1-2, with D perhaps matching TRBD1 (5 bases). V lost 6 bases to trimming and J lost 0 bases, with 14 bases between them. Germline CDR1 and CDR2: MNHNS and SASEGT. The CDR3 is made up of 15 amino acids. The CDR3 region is CASSRGQGANYGYTF. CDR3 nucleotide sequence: TGTGCCAGCAGCCGAGGGCAGGGCGCTAACTATGGCTACACCTTC.

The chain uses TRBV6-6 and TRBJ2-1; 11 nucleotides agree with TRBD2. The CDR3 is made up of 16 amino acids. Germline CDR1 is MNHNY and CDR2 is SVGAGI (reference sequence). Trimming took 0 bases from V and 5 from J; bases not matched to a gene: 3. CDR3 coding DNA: TGTGCCAGCAGTTACTCAACTAGCGGGAGCCACAATGAGCAGTTCTTC. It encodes CASSYSTSGSHNEQFF.

CDR3 protein: CASSAQLALLSPYQETQYF. The CDR3 nucleotides read TGTGCCAGCAGTGCCCAACTAGCGCTACTATCTCCGTACCAAGAGACCCAGTACTTC. The chain recombines TRBV6-1 with TRBJ2-5; TRBD2 matches 7 bases. Germline V gene data show CDR1 as MNHNS and CDR2 as SASEGT. The CDR3 covers 19 residues. Losses at the gene ends were 4 bases for V and 0 bases for J; bases not matched to a gene: 17.

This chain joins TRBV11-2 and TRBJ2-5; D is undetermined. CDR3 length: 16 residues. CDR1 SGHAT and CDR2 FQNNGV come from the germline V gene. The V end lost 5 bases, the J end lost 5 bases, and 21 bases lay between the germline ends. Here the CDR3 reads CASSPTRASEYETQYF. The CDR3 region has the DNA TGTGCCAGCAGCCCCACAAGGGCCTCAGAATACGAGACCCAGTACTTC.

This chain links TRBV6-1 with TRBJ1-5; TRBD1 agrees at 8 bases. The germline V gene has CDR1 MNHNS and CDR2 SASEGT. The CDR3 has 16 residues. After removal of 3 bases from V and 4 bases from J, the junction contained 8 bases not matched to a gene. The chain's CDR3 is CASSEQGALGNQPQHF. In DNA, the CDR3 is TGTGCCAGCAGTGAGCAGGGGGCCCTAGGGAATCAGCCCCAGCATTTT.

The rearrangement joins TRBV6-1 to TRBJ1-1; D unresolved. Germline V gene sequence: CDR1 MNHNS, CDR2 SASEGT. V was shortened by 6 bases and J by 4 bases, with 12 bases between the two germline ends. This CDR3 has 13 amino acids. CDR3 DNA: TGTGCCAGCAGGGACTTTGGGCCCACTGAAGCTTTCTTT. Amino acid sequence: CASRDFGPTEAFF.

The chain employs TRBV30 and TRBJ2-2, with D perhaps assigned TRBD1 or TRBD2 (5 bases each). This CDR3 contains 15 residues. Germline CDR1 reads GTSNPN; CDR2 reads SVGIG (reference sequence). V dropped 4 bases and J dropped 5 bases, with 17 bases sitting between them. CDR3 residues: CAWIHGQGGTGELFF. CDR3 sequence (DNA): TGTGCCTGGATACATGGGCAGGGCGGGACCGGGGAGCTGTTTTTT.

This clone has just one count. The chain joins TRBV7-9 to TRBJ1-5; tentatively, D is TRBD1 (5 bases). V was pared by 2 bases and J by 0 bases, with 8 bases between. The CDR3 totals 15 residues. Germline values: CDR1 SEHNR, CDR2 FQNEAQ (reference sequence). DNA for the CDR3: TGTGCCAGCAGCTTATTGGGGGATAGCAATCAGCCCCAGCATTTT. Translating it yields CASSLLGDSNQPQHF.

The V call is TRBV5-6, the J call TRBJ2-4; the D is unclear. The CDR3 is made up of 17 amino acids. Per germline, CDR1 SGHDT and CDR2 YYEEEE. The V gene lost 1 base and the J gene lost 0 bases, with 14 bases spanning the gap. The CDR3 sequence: CASSLRRITLAKNIQYF. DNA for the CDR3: TGTGCCAGCAGCTTGAGAAGGATTACTCTAGCCAAAAACATTCAGTACTTC.

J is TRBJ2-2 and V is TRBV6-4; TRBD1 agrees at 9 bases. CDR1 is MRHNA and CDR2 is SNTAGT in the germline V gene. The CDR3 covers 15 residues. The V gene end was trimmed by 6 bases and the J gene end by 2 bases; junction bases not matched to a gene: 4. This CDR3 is CASRPTGGNTGELFF. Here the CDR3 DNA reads TGTGCCAGCAGGCCGACAGGGGGAAACACCGGGGAGCTGTTTTTT.

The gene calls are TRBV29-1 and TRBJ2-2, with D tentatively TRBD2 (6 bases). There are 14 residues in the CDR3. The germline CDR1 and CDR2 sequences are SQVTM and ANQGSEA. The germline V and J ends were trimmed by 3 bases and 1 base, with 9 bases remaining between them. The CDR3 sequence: CSVDAGQNTGELFF. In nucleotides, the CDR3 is TGCAGCGTTGACGCGGGGCAGAACACCGGGGAGCTGTTTTTT.